Reported below is one T cell receptor beta chain. Trimming removed 3 bases from V and 10 bases from J, with 11 bases in between. Germline loops: CDR1 DFQATT, CDR2 SNEGSKA (reference sequence). The CDR3 runs to 11 residues. This sample was taken from a study of blood T cell repertoires in COVID-19. On the study more broadly: The United States, Italy and Spain supplied acute and convalescent COVID-19 samples.

Data came from immunoSEQ multiplex PCR; TCRdb stores just in-frame clones and leaves some out. The sample lists roughly 71,000 clones, 70% to 90% occurring once. The sequence was collected from a man in his fifties with acute or convalescent COVID-19. The rearrangement links TRBV20-1 to TRBJ2-3; D gene uncertain. Sample: peripheral blood. CDR3 nucleotides: TGCAGTGCTAGTCCCCCTTCGGCGCAGTATTTT. Its protein is CSASPPSAQYF.